A single sample gave rise to the 10 T cell receptor beta chains below, sequenced in a study of control samples from healthy donors and cancer patients. The table came from immunoSEQ multiplex PCR; TCRdb's copy has only in-frame clones and leaves some out. The sample holds about 170,000 clones; roughly 89% are singletons and the top ten take about 12%. Sequences were obtained from blood. The receptors come from a man aged 25-45 years in good health.

J is TRBJ2-3 and V is TRBV5-4, with 12 bases lining up with TRBD2. V lost 4 bases to trimming and J lost 3 bases; unmatched junction nucleotides: 6. CDR1 is SGHNT, CDR2 YYREEE, per germline (reference sequence). The CDR3 sequence is 16 residues long. The chain's CDR3 is CASSAPTSGRTDTQYF. In DNA, the CDR3 is TGTGCCAGCAGCGCCCCGACTAGCGGGAGAACAGATACGCAGTATTTT.

The rearrangement uses TRBV19 and TRBJ1-1; D is uncertain. The CDR3 totals 14 residues. Germline-derived CDR1 and CDR2 are LNHDA and SQIVND (reference sequence). The ends were cut back, 10 bases at V and 8 bases at J, with 23 bases in the middle. CDR3 coding DNA: TGTGCCACGGTCCTCACCGGGTCTGTCGCGGAAGCTTTCTTT. Its protein is CATVLTGSVAEAFF.

V gene TRBV7-2 combines with J gene TRBJ2-7; no clear D gene. The V end lost 5 bases, the J end lost 4 bases, and 6 bases lay between the germline ends. Germline CDR1 and CDR2: SGHTA and FQGNSA. This CDR3 is 11 amino acids long. The CDR3 DNA is TGTGCCAGCAGCGACCGATACGAGCAGTACTTC. Residues: CASSDRYEQYF.

CDR3 protein: CASAEGRGSYNEQFF. CDR3 in DNA: TGTGCCAGCGCCGAAGGTAGGGGTTCCTACAATGAGCAGTTCTTC. The V call is TRBV11-3, the J call TRBJ2-1; maybe TRBD1 (5 bases). Trimming removed 8 bases at V and 1 base at J, with 15 bases between. The CDR3 extends over 15 amino acids. CDR1 is SGHNT and CDR2 is YENEEA in the germline V gene.

The chain has TRBV19 and TRBJ1-3, with D possibly TRBD1 on 5 matching bases. CDR1 and CDR2 (germline): LNHDA, SQIVND (reference sequence). V was trimmed by 7 bases and J by 9 bases, leaving 19 bases between them. This CDR3 comprises 14 residues. CDR3 nucleotides: TGTGCCAGTAATGTCGAGGGGACGAGAGGCACCATATATTTT. Its protein product is CASNVEGTRGTIYF.

This clone was seen a few times. This sequence joins TRBV9 and TRBJ2-7; TRBD2 matches at 8 bases. Trimming took 0 bases from V and 5 from J; bases not matched to a gene: 10. Germline V gene sequence: CDR1 SGDLS, CDR2 YYNGEE. The CDR3 extends over 16 amino acids. CDR3 sequence reads: CASSVGGSGSPHEQYF. DNA of the CDR3: TGTGCCAGCAGCGTAGGAGGGAGCGGGAGCCCCCACGAGCAGTACTTC. The full variable domain, completed using reference TRBV9 and TRBJ2-7, is DSGVTQTPKHLITATGQRVTLRCSPRSGDLSVYWYQQSLDQGLQFLIQYYNGEERAKGNILERFSAQQFPDLHSELNLSSLELGDSALYFCASSVGGSGSPHEQYFGPGTRLTVT.

The chain is built from TRBV5-6 and TRBJ1-2; D possibly corresponds to TRBD1 (5 bases). With 4 bases removed from V and 4 bases from J, the gap between germline ends came to 14 bases. This CDR3 spans 14 amino acids. Per germline, CDR1 SGHDT and CDR2 YYEEEE. The CDR3 loop reads CASSLSTASYGYTF. CDR3 nucleotide sequence: TGTGCCAGCAGCCTTTCGACAGCGTCCTATGGCTACACCTTC.

The chain recombines TRBV19 with TRBJ2-3; D uncertain. The CDR3 length is 15 residues. V lost 3 bases, J lost 1 base, and 11 bases lay in between. CDR1 is LNHDA and CDR2 is SQIVND in the germline V gene (reference sequence). The CDR3 protein is CASSMLDVGTDTQYF. The DNA for the CDR3 is TGTGCCAGTAGTATGCTAGATGTGGGCACAGATACGCAGTATTTT.

The chain combines TRBV3-1 (or the pseudogene TRBV3-2) with TRBJ1-2, with a tentative D call TRBD1 (6 bases). CDR1 LGHDT and CDR2 YNNKEL come from the germline V gene (reference sequence). CDR3 length equals 14 residues. V dropped 5 bases and J dropped 0 bases, with 10 bases sitting between them. CDR3 sequence (DNA): TGTGCCAGCAGCAGACAGGTTCCTAACTATGGCTACACCTTC. Translating gives CASSRQVPNYGYTF.

This clone was counted a single time. The rearrangement uses TRBV5-4 and TRBJ2-7; 11 nucleotides align to TRBD1. Germline lookup yields CDR1 SGHNT and CDR2 YYREEE (reference sequence). The V segment lost 3 bases and the J segment 5 bases; nucleotides outside the gene matches: 7. This CDR3 has 15 amino acids. The CDR3 is CASSSHGTGGDEQYF. CDR3 DNA sequence: TGTGCCAGCAGCTCCCATGGGACAGGGGGAGACGAGCAGTACTTC.